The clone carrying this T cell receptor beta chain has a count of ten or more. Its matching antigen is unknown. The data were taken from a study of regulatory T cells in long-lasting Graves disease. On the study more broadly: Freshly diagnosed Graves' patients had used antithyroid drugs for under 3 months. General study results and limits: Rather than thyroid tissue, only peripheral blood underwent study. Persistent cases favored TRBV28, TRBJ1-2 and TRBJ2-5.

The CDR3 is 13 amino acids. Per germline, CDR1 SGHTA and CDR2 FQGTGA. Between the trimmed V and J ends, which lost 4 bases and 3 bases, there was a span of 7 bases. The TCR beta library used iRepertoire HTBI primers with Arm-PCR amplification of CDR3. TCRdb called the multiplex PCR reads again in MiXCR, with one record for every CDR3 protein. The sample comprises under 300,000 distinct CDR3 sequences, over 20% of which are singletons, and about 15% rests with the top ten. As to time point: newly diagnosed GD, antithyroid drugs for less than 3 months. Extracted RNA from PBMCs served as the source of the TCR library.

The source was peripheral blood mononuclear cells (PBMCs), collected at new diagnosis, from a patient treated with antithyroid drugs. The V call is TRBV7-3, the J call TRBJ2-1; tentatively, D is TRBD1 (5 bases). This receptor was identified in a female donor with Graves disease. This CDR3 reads CASSYQGYNEQFF. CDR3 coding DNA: TGTGCCAGCAGCTACCAGGGCTACAATGAGCAGTTCTTC.